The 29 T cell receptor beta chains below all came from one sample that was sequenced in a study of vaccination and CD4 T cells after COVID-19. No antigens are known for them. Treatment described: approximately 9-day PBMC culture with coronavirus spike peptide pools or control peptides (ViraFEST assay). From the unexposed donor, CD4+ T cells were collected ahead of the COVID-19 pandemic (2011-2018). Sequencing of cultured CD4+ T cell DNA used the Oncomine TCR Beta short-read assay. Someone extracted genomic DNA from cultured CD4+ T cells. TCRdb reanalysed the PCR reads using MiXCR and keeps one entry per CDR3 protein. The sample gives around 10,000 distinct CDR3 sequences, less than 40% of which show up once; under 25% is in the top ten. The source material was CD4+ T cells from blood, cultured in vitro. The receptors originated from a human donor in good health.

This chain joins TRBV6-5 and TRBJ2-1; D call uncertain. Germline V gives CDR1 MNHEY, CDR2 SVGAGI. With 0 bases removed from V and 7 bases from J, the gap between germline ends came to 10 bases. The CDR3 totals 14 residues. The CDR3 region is CASSYSLWGNEQFF. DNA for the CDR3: TGTGCCAGCAGTTACTCCCTTTGGGGTAATGAGCAGTTCTTC.

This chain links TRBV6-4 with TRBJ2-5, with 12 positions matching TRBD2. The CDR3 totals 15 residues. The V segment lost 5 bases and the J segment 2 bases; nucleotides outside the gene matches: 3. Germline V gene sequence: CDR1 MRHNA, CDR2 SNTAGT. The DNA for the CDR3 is TGTGCCAGCAGTCGACTAGCGGGAGAGCAAGAGACCCAGTACTTC. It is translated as CASSRLAGEQETQYF.

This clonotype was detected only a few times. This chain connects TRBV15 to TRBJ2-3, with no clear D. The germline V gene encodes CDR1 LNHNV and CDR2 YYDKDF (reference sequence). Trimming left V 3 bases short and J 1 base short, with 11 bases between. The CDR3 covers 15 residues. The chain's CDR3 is CATSRLRRGTDTQYF. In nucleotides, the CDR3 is TGTGCCACCAGCAGGCTTCGCCGAGGCACAGATACGCAGTATTTT.

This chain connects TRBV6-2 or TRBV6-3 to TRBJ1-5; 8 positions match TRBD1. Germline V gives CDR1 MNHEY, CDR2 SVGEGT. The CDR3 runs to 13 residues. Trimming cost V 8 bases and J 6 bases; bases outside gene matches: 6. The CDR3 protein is CASVSRGLQPQHF. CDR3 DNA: TGTGCCAGCGTCAGCAGGGGGCTTCAGCCCCAGCATTTT.

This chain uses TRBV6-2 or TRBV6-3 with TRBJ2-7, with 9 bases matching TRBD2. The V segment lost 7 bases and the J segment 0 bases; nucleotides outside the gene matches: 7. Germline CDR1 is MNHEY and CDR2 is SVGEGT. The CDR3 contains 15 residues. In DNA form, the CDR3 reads TGTGCCAGCAAGTTCCTAGCGGGGACCTCCTACGAGCAGTACTTC. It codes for CASKFLAGTSYEQYF.

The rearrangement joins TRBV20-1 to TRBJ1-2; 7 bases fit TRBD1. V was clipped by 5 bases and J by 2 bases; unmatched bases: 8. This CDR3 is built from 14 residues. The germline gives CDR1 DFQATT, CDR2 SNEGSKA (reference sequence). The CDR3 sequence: CSAGGQENNYGYTF. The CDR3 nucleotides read TGCAGTGCTGGAGGACAGGAGAACAACTATGGCTACACCTTC.

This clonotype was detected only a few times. CDR3 bases: TGTGCCAGCAGCGAAAGGGTGGGGCCCGAAGAGACCCAGTACTTC. This gives the protein CASSERVGPEETQYF. The V gene is TRBV7-2, the J gene TRBJ2-5; tentative D call: TRBD1 (5 bases). Trimming shortened V by 5 bases and J by 3 bases, and 16 bases separated the two germline ends. The CDR3 spans 15 residues. CDR1 and CDR2 (germline): SGHTA, FQGNSA.

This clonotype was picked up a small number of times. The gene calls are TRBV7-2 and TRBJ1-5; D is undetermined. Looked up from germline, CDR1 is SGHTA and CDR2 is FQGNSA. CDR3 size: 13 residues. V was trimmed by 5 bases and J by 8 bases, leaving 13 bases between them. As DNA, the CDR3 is TGTGCCAGCAGCCTCGGCCTGGTTGAGCCCCAGCATTTT. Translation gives CASSLGLVEPQHF.

CDR3 in amino acids: CSAGLDRREQYF. CDR3 bases: TGCAGTGCTGGCTTGGACAGAAGGGAGCAGTACTTC. The V gene is TRBV20-1, the J gene TRBJ2-7; possible D gene TRBD1, 6 bases. This CDR3 has 12 amino acids. Trimming stripped 5 bases from V and 7 bases from J, with 15 bases between. Germline CDR1 and CDR2: DFQATT and SNEGSKA (reference sequence).

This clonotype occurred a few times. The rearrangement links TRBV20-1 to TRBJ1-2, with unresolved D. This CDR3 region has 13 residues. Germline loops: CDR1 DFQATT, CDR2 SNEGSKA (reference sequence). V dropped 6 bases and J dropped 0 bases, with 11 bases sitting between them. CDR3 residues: CSADGLANYGYTF. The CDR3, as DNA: TGCAGTGCCGACGGCCTAGCTAACTATGGCTACACCTTC.

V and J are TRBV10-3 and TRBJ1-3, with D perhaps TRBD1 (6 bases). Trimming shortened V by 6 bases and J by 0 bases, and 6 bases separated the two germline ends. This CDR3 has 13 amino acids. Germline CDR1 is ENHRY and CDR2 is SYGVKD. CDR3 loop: CAIRDSSGNTIYF. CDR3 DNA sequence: TGTGCCATCAGGGACAGCTCTGGAAACACCATATATTTT.

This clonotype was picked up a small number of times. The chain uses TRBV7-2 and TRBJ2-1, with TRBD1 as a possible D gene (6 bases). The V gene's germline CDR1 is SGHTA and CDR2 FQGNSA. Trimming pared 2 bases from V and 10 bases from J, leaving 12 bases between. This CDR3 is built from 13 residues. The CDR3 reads CASSLTGNGEQFF. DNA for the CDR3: TGTGCCAGCAGCTTAACAGGGAATGGGGAGCAGTTCTTC.

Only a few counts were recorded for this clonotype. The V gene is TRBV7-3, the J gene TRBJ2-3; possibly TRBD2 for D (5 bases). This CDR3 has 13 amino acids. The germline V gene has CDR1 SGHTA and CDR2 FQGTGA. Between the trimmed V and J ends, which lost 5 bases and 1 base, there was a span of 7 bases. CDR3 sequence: CASSKLGTDTQYF. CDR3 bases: TGTGCCAGCAGCAAACTAGGCACAGATACGCAGTATTTT. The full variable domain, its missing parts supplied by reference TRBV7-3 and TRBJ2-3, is GAGVSQTPSNKVTEKGKYVELRCDPISGHTALYWYRQSLGQGPEFLIYFQGTGAADDSGLPNDRFFAVRPEGSVSTLKIQRTERGDSAVYLCASSKLGTDTQYFGPGTRLTVL.

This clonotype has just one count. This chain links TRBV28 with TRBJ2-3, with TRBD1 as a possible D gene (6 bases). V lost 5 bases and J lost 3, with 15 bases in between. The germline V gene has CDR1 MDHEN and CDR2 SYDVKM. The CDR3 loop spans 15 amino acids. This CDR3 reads CASSPAGQGTDTQYF. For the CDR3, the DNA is TGTGCCAGCAGTCCCGCCGGCCAGGGGACAGATACGCAGTATTTT.

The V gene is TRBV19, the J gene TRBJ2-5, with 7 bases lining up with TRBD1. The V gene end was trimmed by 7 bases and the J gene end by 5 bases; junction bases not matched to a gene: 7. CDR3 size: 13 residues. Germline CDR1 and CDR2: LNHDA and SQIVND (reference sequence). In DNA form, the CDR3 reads TGTGCCAGTAATGAGGGGGCGAAGGAGACCCAGTACTTC. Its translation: CASNEGAKETQYF.

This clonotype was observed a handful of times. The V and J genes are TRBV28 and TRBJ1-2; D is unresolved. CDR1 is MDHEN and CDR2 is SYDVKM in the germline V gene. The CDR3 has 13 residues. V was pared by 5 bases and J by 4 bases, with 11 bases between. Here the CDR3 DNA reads TGTGCCAGCAGTCGTCCTCCGGTCTATGGCTACACCTTC. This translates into CASSRPPVYGYTF.

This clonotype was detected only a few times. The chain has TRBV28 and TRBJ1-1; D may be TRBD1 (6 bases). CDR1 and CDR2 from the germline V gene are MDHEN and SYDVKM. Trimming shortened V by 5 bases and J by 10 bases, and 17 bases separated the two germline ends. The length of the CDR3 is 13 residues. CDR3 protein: CASSPGQTPGAFF. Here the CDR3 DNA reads TGTGCCAGCAGTCCTGGACAGACCCCTGGAGCTTTCTTT. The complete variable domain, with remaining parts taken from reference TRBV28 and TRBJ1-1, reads DVKVTQSSRYLVKRTGEKVFLECVQDMDHENMFWYRQDPGLGLRLIYFSYDVKMKEKGDIPEGYSVSREKKERFSLILESASTNQTSMYLCASSPGQTPGAFFGQGTRLTVV.

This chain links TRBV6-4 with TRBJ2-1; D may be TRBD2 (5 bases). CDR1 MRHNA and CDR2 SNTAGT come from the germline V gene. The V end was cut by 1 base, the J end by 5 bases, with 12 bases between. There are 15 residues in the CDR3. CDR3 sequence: CASSDLATSDNEQFF. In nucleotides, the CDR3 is TGTGCCAGCAGTGACTTGGCTACTAGTGACAATGAGCAGTTCTTC.

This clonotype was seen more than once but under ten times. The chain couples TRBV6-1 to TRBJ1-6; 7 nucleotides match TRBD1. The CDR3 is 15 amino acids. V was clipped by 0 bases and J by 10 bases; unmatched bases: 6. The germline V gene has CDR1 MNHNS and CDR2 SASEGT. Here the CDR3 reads CASSEAGQSTSPLHF. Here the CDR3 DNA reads TGTGCCAGCAGTGAAGCGGGACAGAGTACATCACCCCTCCACTTT.

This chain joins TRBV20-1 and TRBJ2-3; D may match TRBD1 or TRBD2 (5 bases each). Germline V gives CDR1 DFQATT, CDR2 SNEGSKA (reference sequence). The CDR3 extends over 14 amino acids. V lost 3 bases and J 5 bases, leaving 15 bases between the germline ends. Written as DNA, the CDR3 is TGCAGTGCTAGCCGCAGGGTGGGGGAAGATACGCAGTATTTT. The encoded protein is CSASRRVGEDTQYF.

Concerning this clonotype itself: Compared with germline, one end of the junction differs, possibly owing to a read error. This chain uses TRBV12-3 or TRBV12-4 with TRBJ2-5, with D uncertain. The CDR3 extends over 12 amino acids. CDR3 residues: CASCFGQETQYF. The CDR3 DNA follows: TGTGCCAGCTGTTTCGGGCAAGAGACCCAGTACTTC.

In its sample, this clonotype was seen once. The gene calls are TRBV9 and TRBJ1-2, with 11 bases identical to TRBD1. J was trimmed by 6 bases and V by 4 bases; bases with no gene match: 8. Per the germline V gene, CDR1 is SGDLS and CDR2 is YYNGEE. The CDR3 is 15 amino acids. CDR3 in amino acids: CASSPRGTGGNGYTF. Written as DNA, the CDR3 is TGTGCCAGCAGCCCAAGGGGGACAGGGGGAAATGGCTACACCTTC.

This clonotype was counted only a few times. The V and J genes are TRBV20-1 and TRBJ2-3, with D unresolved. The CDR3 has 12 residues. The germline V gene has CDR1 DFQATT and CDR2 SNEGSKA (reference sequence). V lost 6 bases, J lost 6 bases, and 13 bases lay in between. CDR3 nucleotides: TGCAGTGCCCGGGCCCAGGCCGATACGCAGTATTTT. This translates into CSARAQADTQYF.

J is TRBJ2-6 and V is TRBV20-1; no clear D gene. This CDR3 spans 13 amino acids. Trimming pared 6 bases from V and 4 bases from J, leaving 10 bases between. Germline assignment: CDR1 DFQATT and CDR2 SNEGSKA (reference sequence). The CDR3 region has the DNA TGCAGTGCGCCGAGAAGGGGGGCCAACGTCCTGACTTTC. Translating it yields CSAPRRGANVLTF.

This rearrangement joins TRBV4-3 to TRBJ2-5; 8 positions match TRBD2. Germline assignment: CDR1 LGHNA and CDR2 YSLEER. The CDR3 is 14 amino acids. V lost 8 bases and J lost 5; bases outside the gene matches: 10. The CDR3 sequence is CASATSGFGETQYF. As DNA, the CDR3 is TGCGCCAGCGCAACTAGCGGATTCGGGGAGACCCAGTACTTC.

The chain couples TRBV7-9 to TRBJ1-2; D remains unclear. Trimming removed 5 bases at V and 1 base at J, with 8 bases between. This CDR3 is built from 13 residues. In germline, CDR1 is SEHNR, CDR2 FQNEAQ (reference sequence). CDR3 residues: CASSPVVNYGYTF. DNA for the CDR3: TGTGCCAGCAGCCCTGTGGTTAACTATGGCTACACCTTC.

The CDR3 sequence: CASSYSNQGGEQFF. The CDR3 DNA reads TGTGCCAGCAGTTACTCGAATCAGGGGGGTGAGCAGTTCTTC. The chain joins TRBV6-2 or TRBV6-3 to TRBJ2-1, with TRBD1 as a possible D gene (7 bases). Germline CDR1 is MNHEY and CDR2 is SVGEGT. Trimming stripped 0 bases from V and 9 bases from J, with 12 bases between. This CDR3 has 14 amino acids.

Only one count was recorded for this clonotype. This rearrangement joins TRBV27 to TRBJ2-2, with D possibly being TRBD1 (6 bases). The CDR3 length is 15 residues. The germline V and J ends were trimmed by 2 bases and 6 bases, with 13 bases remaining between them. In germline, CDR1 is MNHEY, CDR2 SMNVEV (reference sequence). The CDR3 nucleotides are TGTGCCAGCAGTTTAAGGGGGAGTAGTCCCGGGGAGCTGTTTTTT. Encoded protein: CASSLRGSSPGELFF.

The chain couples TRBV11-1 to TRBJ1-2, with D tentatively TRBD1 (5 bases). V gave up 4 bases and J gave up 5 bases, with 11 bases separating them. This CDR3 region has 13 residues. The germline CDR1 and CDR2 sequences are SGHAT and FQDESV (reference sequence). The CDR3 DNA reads TGTGCCAGCAGCTCGGACGGGACGTATGGCTACACCTTC. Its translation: CASSSDGTYGYTF. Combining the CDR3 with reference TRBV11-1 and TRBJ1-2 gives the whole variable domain EAEVAQSPRYKITEKSQAVAFWCDPISGHATLYWYRQILGQGPELLVQFQDESVVDDSQLPKDRFSAERLKGVDSTLKIQPAELGDSAMYLCASSSDGTYGYTFGSGTRLTVV.